This TCR beta chain was observed in a study of T cell responses to AZD1222 COVID-19 vaccine. Sequencing was performed with immunoSEQ multiplex PCR; in TCRdb, only in-frame clones are kept and a portion is missing. The table includes over 95,000 clones, 90% to 95% detected once. The TCR sequence derives from an adult in good health. The source was peripheral blood, collected on day 0 of AZD1222 vaccination.

The CDR3 nucleotides read TGCGCCAGCAGCCAAGATCTAACTAGCGGACTAAACAATGAGCAGTTCTTC. It specifies CASSQDLTSGLNNEQFF. V and J are TRBV4-1 and TRBJ2-1; TRBD2 matches at 8 bases. V trimming: 0 bases; J trimming: 5 bases; junction bases outside the gene matches: 9. Germline loops: CDR1 MGHRA, CDR2 YSYEKL. The CDR3 has 17 residues.